The 11 T cell receptor beta chains listed next were all sequenced from one sample in a study of cytotoxic CD8 clonotypes in ibrutinib-treated CLL. Repertoires were generated with immunoSEQ multiplex PCR, while TCRdb's copy carries only in-frame clones and drops some. The table lists some 81,000 clones, about 76% of them singletons. The sequencing here drew on PBMCs, taken after 12 months of ibrutinib treatment. These receptors were collected from a human donor with chronic lymphocytic leukemia.

This CDR3 is CASSPGLPNQQFF. Here the CDR3 DNA reads TGCGCCAGCAGCCCGGGACTCCCGAACCAGCAGTTCTTC. This chain links TRBV5-1 with TRBJ2-1; TRBD2 might be the D (6 bases). This CDR3 has 13 amino acids. CDR1 SGHRS and CDR2 YFSETQ come from the germline V gene. The V end lost 4 bases, the J end lost 11 bases, and 16 bases lay between the germline ends.

V usage is TRBV19 and J usage is TRBJ1-1, with a tentative D call TRBD1 (6 bases). This CDR3 region has 15 residues. V was pared by 3 bases and J by 0 bases, with 11 bases between. Germline-derived CDR1 and CDR2 are LNHDA and SQIVND (reference sequence). The CDR3 loop is CASSIRGPMNTEAFF. The DNA for the CDR3 is TGTGCCAGTAGTATTCGGGGGCCCATGAACACTGAAGCTTTCTTT.

The chain employs TRBV5-1 and TRBJ1-5; 8 bases match TRBD1. The CDR3 contains 16 residues. Losses at the gene ends were 0 bases for V and 3 bases for J; bases not matched to a gene: 5. Germline CDR1 and CDR2: SGHRS and YFSETQ. This CDR3 is CASSLDGTGNNQPQHF. CDR3 nucleotides: TGCGCCAGCAGCTTGGATGGGACAGGAAACAATCAGCCCCAGCATTTT.

This CDR3 reads CASNPTGRVGEQYF. CDR3 nucleotide sequence: TGTGCCAGTAATCCGACAGGGAGGGTGGGCGAGCAGTACTTC. The chain combines TRBV19 with TRBJ2-7; perhaps D is TRBD1 or TRBD2 (7 bases each). The ends were cut back, 7 bases at V and 6 bases at J, with 19 bases in the middle. CDR3 length: 14 residues. Germline V gene sequence: CDR1 LNHDA, CDR2 SQIVND (reference sequence).

V and J are TRBV6-6 and TRBJ2-5, with 8 nucleotides matching TRBD1. Trimming removed 6 bases from V and 5 bases from J; junction bases left unmatched: 14. The CDR3 totals 16 residues. Per germline, CDR1 MNHNY and CDR2 SVGAGI (reference sequence). Here the CDR3 reads CASSQMSGQGYETQYF. The CDR3 nucleotides are TGTGCCAGCAGCCAGATGTCCGGACAGGGCTACGAGACCCAGTACTTC.

This chain connects TRBV19 to TRBJ2-1; D possibly uses TRBD1 or TRBD2 (5 bases each). The CDR3 sequence is 13 residues long. Germline CDR1 is LNHDA and CDR2 is SQIVND (reference sequence). V lost 6 bases, J lost 6 bases, and 12 bases lay in between. In nucleotides, the CDR3 is TGTGCCAGTAGCCACGGGACGCTCAATGAGCAGTTCTTC. The encoded protein is CASSHGTLNEQFF. Complete variable domain (other parts from reference TRBV19 and TRBJ2-1): DGGITQSPKYLFRKEGQNVTLSCEQNLNHDAMYWYRQDPGQGLRLIYYSQIVNDFQKGDIAEGYSVSREKKESFPLTVTSAQKNPTAFYLCASSHGTLNEQFFGPGTRLTVL.

To note about this clone: The same CDR3 arises from other DNA sequences in this sample as well. The CDR3 coding sequence is TGTGCCATCAGTGGGGGGGAGACCCAGTACTTC. This encodes CAISGGETQYF. The V and J genes are TRBV10-3 and TRBJ2-5; D possibly matches TRBD1 or TRBD2 (5 bases each). The CDR3 has 11 amino acids. Germline V gives CDR1 ENHRY, CDR2 SYGVKD. V lost 4 bases and J 5 bases, leaving 5 bases between the germline ends.

This clone was seen only a few times. V and J are TRBV5-1 and TRBJ1-6; tentative D call: TRBD1 (5 bases). Germline CDR1 and CDR2: SGHRS and YFSETQ. The V gene lost 4 bases and the J gene lost 7 bases, with 12 bases spanning the gap. The CDR3 is 14 amino acids. In DNA, the CDR3 is TGCGCCAGCAGCCCTTGGGGGGGGAATTCACCCCTCCACTTT. Protein product: CASSPWGGNSPLHF.

This sequence joins TRBV19 and TRBJ2-5, with D possibly TRBD1 on 6 matching bases. The germline V and J ends were trimmed by 5 bases and 1 base, with 8 bases remaining between them. Germline assignment: CDR1 LNHDA and CDR2 SQIVND (reference sequence). This CDR3 region has 13 residues. The CDR3 nucleotides read TGTGCCAGTAGTCAGGACAGCCAAGAGACCCAGTACTTC. It translates to CASSQDSQETQYF.

The V gene is TRBV7-2, the J gene TRBJ2-5; D possibly corresponds to TRBD1 (6 bases). Germline lookup yields CDR1 SGHTA and CDR2 FQGNSA. The CDR3 is made up of 15 amino acids. V lost 3 bases, J lost 5 bases, and 16 bases lay in between. CDR3 nucleotides: TGTGCCAGCAGCTTTTGGGGGACACCGGGCGAGACCCAGTACTTC. This codes for CASSFWGTPGETQYF.

V usage is TRBV29-1 and J usage is TRBJ1-1; D remains unclear. V lost 7 bases and J 5 bases, leaving 17 bases between the germline ends. In germline, CDR1 is SQVTM, CDR2 ANQGSEA. The CDR3 is 13 amino acids. In nucleotides, the CDR3 is TGCAGCGGTAAACGGGCCCCCGATACTGAAGCTTTCTTT. This sequence encodes CSGKRAPDTEAFF.